One and the same sample provided the 16 T cell receptor beta chains below, sequenced in a study of HIV-infected patients and healthy controls. The repertoire came from unfractionated whole blood and reflected all unsorted peripheral T cells. Reverse transcription used roughly 450 ng RNA and constant-region primers for alpha and beta. Using multiplexing indices, alpha and beta chain libraries were generated apart by chain-specific third strand synthesis. TCRdb independently ran MiXCR on the 5' RACE reads; one entry per CDR3 protein. The sample has 15,000 to 20,000 distinct CDR3 sequences, around 9.1% seen once. The sequencing input was blood. Receptors were obtained from an adult in good health.

This clonotype was seen ten or more times. The chain is built from TRBV5-1 and TRBJ2-4; a weak D match, TRBD1 (5 bases). Trimming removed 4 bases at V and 0 bases at J, with 17 bases between. Germline CDR1 is SGHRS and CDR2 is YFSETQ. The CDR3 spans 17 residues. The CDR3 sequence is CASSPIGPDIAKNIQYF. The CDR3 bases are TGCGCCAGCAGCCCCATTGGACCGGACATAGCCAAAAACATTCAGTACTTC. The whole variable domain, remainder taken from reference TRBV5-1 and TRBJ2-4, is KAGVTQTPRYLIKTRGQQVTLSCSPISGHRSVSWYQQTPGQGLQFLFEYFSETQRNKGNFPGRFSGRQFSNSRSEMNVSTLELGDSALYLCASSPIGPDIAKNIQYFGAGTRLSVL.

This clonotype is judged large. The chain recombines TRBV28 with TRBJ2-7; 11 bases are shared with TRBD2. Germline lookup yields CDR1 MDHEN and CDR2 SYDVKM. CDR3 length: 14 amino acids. The J segment lost 3 bases and the V segment lost 6 bases, leaving 4 bases of the junction unmatched. The CDR3 DNA reads as TGTGCCAGCAGCCCGGGGACTAGCGGCTACGAGCAGTACTTC. Protein product: CASSPGTSGYEQYF. The full variable domain, rest sourced from reference TRBV28 and TRBJ2-7, is DVKVTQSSRYLVKRTGEKVFLECVQDMDHENMFWYRQDPGLGLRLIYFSYDVKMKEKGDIPEGYSVSREKKERFSLILESASTNQTSMYLCASSPGTSGYEQYFGPGTRLTVT.

This clonotype was seen once. This chain links TRBV5-1 with TRBJ2-1; D is possibly TRBD1 (6 bases). Trimming left V 0 bases short and J 8 bases short, with 15 bases between. CDR3 length: 15 amino acids. Germline V gene data show CDR1 as SGHRS and CDR2 as YFSETQ. CDR3 bases: TGCGCCAGCAGCTTGGAGGGGGTCATTATCGATGAGCAGTTCTTC. Translation gives CASSLEGVIIDEQFF.

In its sample, this clonotype ranks as medium-sized. This chain joins TRBV7-9 and TRBJ2-1; a possible D gene is TRBD2 (5 bases). The V end was cut by 6 bases, the J end by 7 bases, with 7 bases between. The CDR3 runs to 11 residues. CDR1 and CDR2 from the germline V gene are SEHNR and FQNEAQ (reference sequence). The CDR3 protein is CASSAGNEQFF. CDR3 DNA sequence: TGTGCCAGCAGTGCGGGTAATGAGCAGTTCTTC.

J is TRBJ2-2 and V is TRBV27; TRBD2 aligns across 8 bases. Trimming cost V 8 bases and J 5 bases; bases outside gene matches: 10. Germline lookup yields CDR1 MNHEY and CDR2 SMNVEV (reference sequence). This CDR3 spans 15 amino acids. DNA of the CDR3: TGTGCCAGCGGACTCAGCGGGAGAGGGACCGGGGAGCTGTTTTTT. Amino acids: CASGLSGRGTGELFF.

This clonotype appeared many times. This chain uses TRBV19 with TRBJ2-7; 7 bases are shared with TRBD2. After removal of 4 bases from V and 7 bases from J, the junction contained 10 bases not matched to a gene. This CDR3 has 14 amino acids. Germline values: CDR1 LNHDA, CDR2 SQIVND (reference sequence). The chain's CDR3 is CASSKERGRWEQYF. CDR3 bases: TGTGCCAGTAGTAAGGAGCGGGGCCGCTGGGAGCAGTACTTC.

The genes are TRBV29-1 and TRBJ2-3; 11 bases align to TRBD2. This CDR3 has 15 amino acids. The germline V gene encodes CDR1 SQVTM and CDR2 ANQGSEA. The trim removed 6 bases at V and 5 bases at J, leaving 10 bases unmatched. In nucleotides, the CDR3 is TGCAGCGTCGCGTTTAGCGGGAGGGCCGGAGATACGCAGTATTTT. Encoded protein: CSVAFSGRAGDTQYF.

This clonotype was detected ten times or more. The chain recombines TRBV29-1 with TRBJ1-2; D uncertain. The CDR3 consists of 12 residues. Germline assignment: CDR1 SQVTM and CDR2 ANQGSEA. Trimming removed 1 base from V and 5 bases from J, with 8 bases in between. CDR3 sequence: CSVEVVGYGYTF. For the CDR3, the DNA is TGCAGCGTTGAAGTTGTGGGTTATGGCTACACCTTC.

This chain joins TRBV14 and TRBJ1-1, with no clear D. V gave up 5 bases and J gave up 5 bases, with 12 bases separating them. Germline lookup yields CDR1 SGHDN and CDR2 FVKESK. This CDR3 has 13 residues. The CDR3 protein is CASSANSRTEAFF. The CDR3 DNA is TGTGCCAGCAGCGCTAACAGCAGGACTGAAGCTTTCTTT.

This clonotype has ten or more counts. The J gene is TRBJ1-1, the V gene TRBV5-1, with D possibly TRBD1 on 6 matching bases. CDR1 is SGHRS, CDR2 YFSETQ, per germline. The CDR3 is made up of 14 amino acids. The germline V and J ends were trimmed by 2 bases and 1 base, with 9 bases remaining between them. CDR3 amino acids: CASSLYRENTEAFF. The CDR3 DNA reads TGCGCCAGCAGCTTATACAGGGAGAACACTGAAGCTTTCTTT. The full variable domain, with the rest looked up from reference TRBV5-1 and TRBJ1-1, is KAGVTQTPRYLIKTRGQQVTLSCSPISGHRSVSWYQQTPGQGLQFLFEYFSETQRNKGNFPGRFSGRQFSNSRSEMNVSTLELGDSALYLCASSLYRENTEAFFGQGTRLTVV.

By share of the sample, this clonotype is medium-sized. The chain joins TRBV4-1 to TRBJ1-1; D ambiguous. CDR1 and CDR2 from the germline V gene are MGHRA and YSYEKL. V lost 5 bases and J lost 10, with 11 bases in between. The CDR3 is 11 residues long. The CDR3 DNA reads as TGCGCCAGCAGCGCGGGAGTTGGAGCTTTCTTT. Its translation: CASSAGVGAFF.

The chain has TRBV7-8 and TRBJ2-7; possibly TRBD1 for D (8 bases). Germline CDR1 and CDR2: SGHVS and FQNEAQ. V dropped 5 bases and J dropped 6 bases, with 20 bases sitting between them. This CDR3 spans 15 amino acids. The CDR3 DNA sequence: TGTGCCAGCAGCCCCCGGACAGGGTCGGGGGGCGAGCAGTACTTC. It yields the protein CASSPRTGSGGEQYF.

This clonotype was counted ten times or more. This sequence joins TRBV5-1 and TRBJ2-3, with no clear D. Germline CDR1 SGHRS, CDR2 YFSETQ. V lost 0 bases and J 5 bases, leaving 13 bases between the germline ends. The CDR3 totals 15 residues. For the CDR3, the DNA is TGCGCCAGCAGCTTGGAGGATCTTAATGGAGATACGCAGTATTTT. Protein sequence: CASSLEDLNGDTQYF.

This clonotype was seen repeatedly, ten times or more. The CDR3 DNA follows: TGCGCCAGCAGCCCGGGACTAGCGGGAGATACGCAGTATTTT. It yields the protein CASSPGLAGDTQYF. The genes are TRBV5-1 and TRBJ2-3, with 12 bases aligning to TRBD2. The CDR3 has 14 amino acids. V was pared by 4 bases and J by 5 bases, with 2 bases of the junction left unmatched. CDR1 is SGHRS, CDR2 YFSETQ, per germline.

At least ten counts were recorded for this clonotype. The chain joins TRBV6-1 to TRBJ2-3, with 10 positions matching TRBD1. CDR3 length: 17 amino acids. With 4 bases clipped from V and 3 bases from J, the junction kept 10 bases outside the gene matches. Per germline, CDR1 MNHNS and CDR2 SASEGT. The CDR3 is CASSGGQDRGATDTQYF. The CDR3 bases are TGTGCCAGCAGTGGAGGGCAGGACAGGGGGGCGACAGATACGCAGTATTTT.

The rearrangement joins TRBV19 to TRBJ2-6, with 12 bases aligning to TRBD1. The CDR3 runs to 17 residues. J was trimmed by 2 bases and V by 3 bases; bases with no gene match: 2. CDR1 is LNHDA and CDR2 is SQIVND in the germline V gene (reference sequence). CDR3: CASSMGQGAPGANVLTF. CDR3 DNA sequence: TGTGCCAGTAGTATGGGACAGGGGGCGCCTGGGGCCAACGTCCTGACTTTC.